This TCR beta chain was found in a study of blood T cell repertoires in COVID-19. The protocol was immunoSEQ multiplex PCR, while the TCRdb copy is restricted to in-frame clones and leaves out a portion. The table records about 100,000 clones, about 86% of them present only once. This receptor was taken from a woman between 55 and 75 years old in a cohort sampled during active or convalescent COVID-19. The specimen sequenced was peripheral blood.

The CDR3 reads CASSPPDGTNYGYTF. CDR3 nucleotides: TGTGCCAGCTCACCACCAGACGGGACTAACTATGGCTACACCTTC. The chain has TRBV18 and TRBJ1-2; D is unclear. Trimming cost V 0 bases and J 0 bases, with 8 bases left between them. There are 15 residues in the CDR3. Germline V CDR1 and CDR2: KGHSH, LQKENI.